Given below is one TCR beta chain in context. The source of the sample is a study of blood T cell repertoires in COVID-19. Across the whole study: PBMCs, B-cell-depleted T cells, or T cells were the source of the cDNA or gDNA that made up the material.

Ages ranged from about 18 to 100 years, with residence in 24 US areas. Original handling: Estimation of nucleated cell counts was performed using reference gene primer amplification. Using immunoSEQ multiplex PCR, the repertoire was profiled, and TCRdb retains in-frame clones only, with some absent. The V and J calls and clone size are taken from that table; D and trimming were inferred from the DNA. The data show 350,000 or so clones, almost 90% seen once. The sequenced material came from PBMCs or T cells enriched from blood (not recorded which). The origin of this receptor is a woman aged 30 to 39 who had been exposed to COVID-19.

The CDR3 nucleotides read TGTGCCAGCAGCTTTTATCCTAGCGGTTTAACCAGCTCCTACAATGAGCAGTTCTTC. As protein: CASSFYPSGLTSSYNEQFF. This chain connects TRBV7-3 to TRBJ2-1, with 7 nucleotides matching TRBD2. The ends lost 3 bases at V and 0 bases at J; junction bases unmatched: 14. The CDR3 covers 19 residues. CDR1 is SGHTA and CDR2 is FQGTGA in the germline V gene.